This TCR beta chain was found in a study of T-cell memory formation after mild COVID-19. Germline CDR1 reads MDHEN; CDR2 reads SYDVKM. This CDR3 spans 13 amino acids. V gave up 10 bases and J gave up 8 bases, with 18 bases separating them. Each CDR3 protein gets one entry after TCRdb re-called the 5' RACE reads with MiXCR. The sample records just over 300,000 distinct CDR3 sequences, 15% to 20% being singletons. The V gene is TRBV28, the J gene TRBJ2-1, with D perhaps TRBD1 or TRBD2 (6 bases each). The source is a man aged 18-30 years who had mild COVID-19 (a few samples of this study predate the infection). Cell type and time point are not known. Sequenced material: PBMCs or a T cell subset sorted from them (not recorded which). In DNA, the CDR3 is TGTGCCACCACCGGGGGCCTGGGGGATGAGCAGTTCTTC. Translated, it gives CATTGGLGDEQFF. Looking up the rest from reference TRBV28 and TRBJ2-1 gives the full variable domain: DVKVTQSSRYLVKRTGEKVFLECVQDMDHENMFWYRQDPGLGLRLIYFSYDVKMKEKGDIPEGYSVSREKKERFSLILESASTNQTSMYLCATTGGLGDEQFFGPGTRLTVL.